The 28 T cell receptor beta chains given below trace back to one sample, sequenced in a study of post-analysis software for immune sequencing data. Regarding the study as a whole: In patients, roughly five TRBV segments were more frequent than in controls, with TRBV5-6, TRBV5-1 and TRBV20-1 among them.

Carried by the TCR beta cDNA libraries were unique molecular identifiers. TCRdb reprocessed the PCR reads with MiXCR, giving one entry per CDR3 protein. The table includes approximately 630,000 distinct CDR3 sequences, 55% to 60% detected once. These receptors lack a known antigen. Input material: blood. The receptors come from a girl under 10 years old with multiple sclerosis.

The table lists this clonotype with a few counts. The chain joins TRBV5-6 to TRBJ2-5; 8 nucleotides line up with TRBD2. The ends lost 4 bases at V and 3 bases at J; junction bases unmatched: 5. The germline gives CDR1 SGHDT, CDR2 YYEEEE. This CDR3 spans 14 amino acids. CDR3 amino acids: CASSELAEEETQYF. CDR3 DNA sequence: TGTGCCAGCAGCGAACTAGCGGAGGAAGAGACCCAGTACTTC.

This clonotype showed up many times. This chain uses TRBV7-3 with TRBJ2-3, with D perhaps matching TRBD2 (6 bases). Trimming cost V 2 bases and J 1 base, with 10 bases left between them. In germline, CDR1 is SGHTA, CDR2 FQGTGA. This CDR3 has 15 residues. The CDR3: CASSLAGRGTDTQYF. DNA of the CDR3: TGTGCCAGCAGCTTAGCCGGGAGAGGCACAGATACGCAGTATTTT.

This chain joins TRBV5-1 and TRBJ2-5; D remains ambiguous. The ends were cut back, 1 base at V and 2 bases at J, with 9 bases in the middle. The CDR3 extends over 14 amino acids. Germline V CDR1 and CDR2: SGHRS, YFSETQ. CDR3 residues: CASSLLEAQETQYF. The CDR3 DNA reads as TGCGCCAGCAGCTTGCTCGAAGCTCAAGAGACCCAGTACTTC.

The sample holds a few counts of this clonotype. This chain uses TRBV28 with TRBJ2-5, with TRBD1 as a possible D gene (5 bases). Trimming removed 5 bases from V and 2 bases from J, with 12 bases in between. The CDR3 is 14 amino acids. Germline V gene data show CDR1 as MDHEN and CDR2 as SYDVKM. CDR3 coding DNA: TGTGCCAGCAGTCCTGGGGCGCTACAAGAGACCCAGTACTTC. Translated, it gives CASSPGALQETQYF.

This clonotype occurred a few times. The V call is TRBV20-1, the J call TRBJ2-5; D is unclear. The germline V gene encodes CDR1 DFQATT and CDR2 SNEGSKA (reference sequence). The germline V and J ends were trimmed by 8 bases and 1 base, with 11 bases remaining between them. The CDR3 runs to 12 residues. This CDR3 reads CSRSPLQETQYF. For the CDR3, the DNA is TGCAGTCGCAGTCCGCTCCAAGAGACCCAGTACTTC.

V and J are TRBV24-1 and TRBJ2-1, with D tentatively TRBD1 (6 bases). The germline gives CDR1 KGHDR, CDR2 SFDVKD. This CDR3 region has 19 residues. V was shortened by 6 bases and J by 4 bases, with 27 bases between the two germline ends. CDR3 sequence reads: CATSMGKPSQGLFYNEQFF. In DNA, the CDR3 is TGTGCCACCAGTATGGGTAAGCCCTCTCAGGGGCTATTTTACAATGAGCAGTTCTTC.

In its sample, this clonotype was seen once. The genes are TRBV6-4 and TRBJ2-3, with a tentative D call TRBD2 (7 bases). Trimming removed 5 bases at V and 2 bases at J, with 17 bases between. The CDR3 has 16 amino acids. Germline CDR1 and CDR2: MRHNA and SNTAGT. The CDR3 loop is CASSPFRGGDTDTQYF. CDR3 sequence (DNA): TGTGCCAGCAGTCCCTTTAGGGGGGGAGACACAGATACGCAGTATTTT.

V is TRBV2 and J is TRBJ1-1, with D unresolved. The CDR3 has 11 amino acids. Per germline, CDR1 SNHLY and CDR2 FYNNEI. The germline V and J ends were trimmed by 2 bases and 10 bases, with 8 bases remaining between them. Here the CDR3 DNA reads TGTGCCAGCAGTGAATTACGTAGAGCTTTCTTT. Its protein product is CASSELRRAFF.

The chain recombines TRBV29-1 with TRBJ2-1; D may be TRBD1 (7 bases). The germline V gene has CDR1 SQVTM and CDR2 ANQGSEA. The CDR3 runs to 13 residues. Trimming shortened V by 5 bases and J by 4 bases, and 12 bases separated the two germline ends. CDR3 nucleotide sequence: TGCAGCGTTCAGGGGGGTCTGTACAATGAGCAGTTCTTC. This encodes CSVQGGLYNEQFF.

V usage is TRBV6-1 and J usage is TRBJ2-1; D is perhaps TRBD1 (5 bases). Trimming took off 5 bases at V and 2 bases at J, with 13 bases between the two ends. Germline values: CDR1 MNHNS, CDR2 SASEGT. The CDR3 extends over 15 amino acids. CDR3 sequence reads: CASSLQALPYNEQFF. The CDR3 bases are TGTGCCAGCAGTCTACAGGCGCTTCCCTACAATGAGCAGTTCTTC.

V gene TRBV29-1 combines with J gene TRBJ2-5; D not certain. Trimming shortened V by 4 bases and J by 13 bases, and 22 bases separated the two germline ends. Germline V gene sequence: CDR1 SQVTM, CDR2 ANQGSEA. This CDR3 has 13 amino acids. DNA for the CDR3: TGCAGCGTTGCGGGCGTCAGCTCCTACGAGCGGTACTTC. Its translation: CSVAGVSSYERYF. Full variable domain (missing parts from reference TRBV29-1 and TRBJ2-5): SAVISQKPSRDICQRGTSLTIQCQVDSQVTMMFWYRQQPGQSLTLIATANQGSEATYESGFVIDKFPISRPNLTFSTLTVSNMSPEDSSIYLCSVAGVSSYERYFGPGTRLLVL.

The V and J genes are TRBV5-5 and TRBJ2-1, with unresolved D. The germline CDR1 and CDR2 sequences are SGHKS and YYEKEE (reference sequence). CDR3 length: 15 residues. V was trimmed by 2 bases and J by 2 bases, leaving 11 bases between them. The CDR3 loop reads CASSLEVPAYNEQFF. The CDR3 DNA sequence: TGTGCCAGCAGCTTAGAAGTGCCCGCCTACAATGAGCAGTTCTTC.

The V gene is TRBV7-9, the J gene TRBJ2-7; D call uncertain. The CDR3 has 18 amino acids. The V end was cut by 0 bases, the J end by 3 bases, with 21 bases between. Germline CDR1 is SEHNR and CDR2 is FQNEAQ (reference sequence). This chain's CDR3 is CASSLAKLGQFKIYEQYF. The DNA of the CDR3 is TGTGCCAGCAGCTTAGCGAAACTCGGGCAGTTCAAGATCTACGAGCAGTACTTC.

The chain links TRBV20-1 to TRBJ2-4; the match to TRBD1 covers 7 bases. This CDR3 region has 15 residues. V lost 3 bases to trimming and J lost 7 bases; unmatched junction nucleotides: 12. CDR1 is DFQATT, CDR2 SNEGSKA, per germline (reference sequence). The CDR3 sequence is CSARSVRQGGNIQYF. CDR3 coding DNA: TGCAGTGCTAGGAGCGTAAGACAGGGTGGGAACATTCAGTACTTC.

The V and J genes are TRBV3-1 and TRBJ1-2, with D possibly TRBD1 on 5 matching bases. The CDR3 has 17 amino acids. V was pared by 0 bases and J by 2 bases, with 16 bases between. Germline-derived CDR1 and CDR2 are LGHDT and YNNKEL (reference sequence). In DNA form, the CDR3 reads TGTGCCAGCAGCCAAGATCCGGGGGGGGATTGGAACTATGGCTACACCTTC. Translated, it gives CASSQDPGGDWNYGYTF.

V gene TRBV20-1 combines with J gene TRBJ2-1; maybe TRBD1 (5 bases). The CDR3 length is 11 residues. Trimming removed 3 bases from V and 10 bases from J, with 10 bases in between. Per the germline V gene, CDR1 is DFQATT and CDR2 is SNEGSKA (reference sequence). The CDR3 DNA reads TGCAGTGCTAGTAGGGGTGGGGAGCAGTTCTTC. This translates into CSASRGGEQFF.

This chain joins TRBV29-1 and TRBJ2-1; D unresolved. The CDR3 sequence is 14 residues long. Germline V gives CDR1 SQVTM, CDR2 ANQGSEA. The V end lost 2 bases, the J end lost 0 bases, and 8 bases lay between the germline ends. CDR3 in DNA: TGCAGCGTTGAAAGGGCCAGCTCCTACAATGAGCAGTTCTTC. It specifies CSVERASSYNEQFF.

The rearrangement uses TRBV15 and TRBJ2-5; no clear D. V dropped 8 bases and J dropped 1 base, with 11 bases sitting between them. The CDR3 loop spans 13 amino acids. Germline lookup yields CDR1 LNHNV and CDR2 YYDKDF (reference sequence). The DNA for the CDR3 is TGTGCCACCCGCTCGCCAGCCCAAGAGACCCAGTACTTC. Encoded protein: CATRSPAQETQYF.

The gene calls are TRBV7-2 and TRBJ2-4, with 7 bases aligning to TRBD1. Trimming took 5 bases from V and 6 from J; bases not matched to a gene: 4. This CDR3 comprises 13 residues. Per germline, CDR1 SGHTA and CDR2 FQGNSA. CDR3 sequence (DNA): TGTGCCAGCAGCCCGAGGACAGGAAACATTCAGTACTTC. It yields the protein CASSPRTGNIQYF.

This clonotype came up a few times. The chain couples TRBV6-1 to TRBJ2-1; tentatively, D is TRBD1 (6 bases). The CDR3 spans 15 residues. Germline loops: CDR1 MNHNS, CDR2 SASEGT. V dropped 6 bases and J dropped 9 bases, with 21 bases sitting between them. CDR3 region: CASRLGSRTDSEQFF. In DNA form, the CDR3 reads TGTGCCAGCAGGCTAGGTTCCCGGACGGACAGTGAGCAGTTCTTC.

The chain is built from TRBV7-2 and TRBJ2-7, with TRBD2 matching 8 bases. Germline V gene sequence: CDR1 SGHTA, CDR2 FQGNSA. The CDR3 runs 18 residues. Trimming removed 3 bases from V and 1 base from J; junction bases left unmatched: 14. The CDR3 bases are TGTGCCAGCAGCTTGGGAACTAGACAGCGGGGGTCATCCTACGAGCAGTACTTC. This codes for CASSLGTRQRGSSYEQYF. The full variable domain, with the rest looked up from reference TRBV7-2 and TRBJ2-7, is GAGVSQSPSNKVTEKGKDVELRCDPISGHTALYWYRQSLGQGLEFLIYFQGNSAPDKSGLPSDRFSAERTGGSVSTLTIQRTQQEDSAVYLCASSLGTRQRGSSYEQYFGPGTRLTVT.

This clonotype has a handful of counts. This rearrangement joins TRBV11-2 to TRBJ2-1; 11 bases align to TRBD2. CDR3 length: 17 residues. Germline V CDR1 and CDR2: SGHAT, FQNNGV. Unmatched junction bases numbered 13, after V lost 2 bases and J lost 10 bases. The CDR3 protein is CASSLLAGGPIPIEQFF. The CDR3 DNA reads TGTGCCAGCAGCTTACTAGCGGGAGGCCCAATTCCAATCGAGCAGTTCTTC.

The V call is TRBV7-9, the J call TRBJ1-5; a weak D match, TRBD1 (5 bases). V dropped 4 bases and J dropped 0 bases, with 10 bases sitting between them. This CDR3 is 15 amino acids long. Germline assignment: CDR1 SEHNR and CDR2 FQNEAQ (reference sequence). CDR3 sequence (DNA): TGTGCCAGCAGCTCCCAGGGTGATAGCAATCAGCCCCAGCATTTT. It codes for CASSSQGDSNQPQHF.

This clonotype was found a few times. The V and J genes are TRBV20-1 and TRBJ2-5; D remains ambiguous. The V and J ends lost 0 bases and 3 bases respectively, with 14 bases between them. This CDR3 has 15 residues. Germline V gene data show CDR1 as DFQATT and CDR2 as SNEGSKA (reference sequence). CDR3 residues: CSARDGFAAKETQYF. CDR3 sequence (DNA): TGCAGTGCTAGAGACGGTTTTGCAGCCAAAGAGACCCAGTACTTC.

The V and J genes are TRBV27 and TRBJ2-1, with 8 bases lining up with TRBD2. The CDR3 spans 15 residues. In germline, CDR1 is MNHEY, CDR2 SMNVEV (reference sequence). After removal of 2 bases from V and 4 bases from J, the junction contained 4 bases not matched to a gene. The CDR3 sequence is CASSLERGKYNEQFF. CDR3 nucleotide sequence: TGTGCCAGCAGTTTAGAGCGGGGGAAATACAATGAGCAGTTCTTC.

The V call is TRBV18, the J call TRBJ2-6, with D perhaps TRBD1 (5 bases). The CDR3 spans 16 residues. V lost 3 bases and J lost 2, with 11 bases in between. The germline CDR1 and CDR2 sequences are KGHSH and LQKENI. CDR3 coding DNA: TGTGCCAGCTCACCGACCAAGGACACTGGGGCCAACGTCCTGACTTTC. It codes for CASSPTKDTGANVLTF.

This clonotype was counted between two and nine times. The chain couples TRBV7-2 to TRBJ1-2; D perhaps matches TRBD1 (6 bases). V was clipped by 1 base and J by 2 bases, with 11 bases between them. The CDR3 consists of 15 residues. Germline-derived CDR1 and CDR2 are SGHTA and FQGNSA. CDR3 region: CASSLEQGRNYGYTF. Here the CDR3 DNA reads TGTGCCAGCAGCTTAGAGCAGGGGAGAAACTATGGCTACACCTTC.

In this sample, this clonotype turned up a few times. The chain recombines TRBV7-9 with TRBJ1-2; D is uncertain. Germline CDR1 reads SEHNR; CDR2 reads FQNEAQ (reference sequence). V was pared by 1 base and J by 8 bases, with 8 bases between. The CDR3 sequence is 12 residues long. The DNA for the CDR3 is TGTGCCAGCAGCTTAGTCCCGGGCGGCTACACCTTC. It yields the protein CASSLVPGGYTF.